This T cell receptor beta chain was identified during a study of preoperative IRX-2 immunotherapy in early breast cancer. Here immunoSEQ multiplex PCR was the method, and the copy in TCRdb shows in-frame clones only, minus some. This sample has about 62,000 clones; approximately 93% occur once, and the top ten carry under 2%. Germline V gene data show CDR1 as SGHRS and CDR2 as YFSETQ. The germline V and J ends were trimmed by 0 bases and 6 bases, with 14 bases remaining between them. This CDR3 comprises 15 residues. Treatment meaning: preoperative locoregional IRX-2 cytokine immunotherapy. Preoperative locoregional IRX-2 cytokine immunotherapy was tested in the phase Ib source study.

This material was acquired from a patient treated with IRX-2 immunotherapy. The receptor was isolated from a human donor with breast cancer. The chain recombines TRBV5-1 with TRBJ2-3; D tentatively reads TRBD1 or TRBD2 (5 bases each). CDR3 region: CASSLGDHLVDTQYF. In nucleotides, the CDR3 is TGCGCCAGCAGCTTGGGGGACCACCTGGTGGATACGCAGTATTTT.